Presented here are 8 T cell receptor beta chains from one specimen sequenced in a study of T cells in Graves' hyperthyroidism and ophthalmopathy. Amplification of TCR beta CDR3 regions was performed using RNA transcripts as template. TCR CDR3 underwent first-round RT-PCR with the HTBI primer set. Each CDR3 protein is one row after TCRdb ran MiXCR on the multiplex PCR reads. The sample carries some 440,000 distinct CDR3 sequences, 15% to 19% recorded once. Sequencing was done on a sample of blood. The receptor set was obtained from a woman between 18 and 29 years old with Graves' hyperthyroidism.

In its sample, this clonotype was seen a few times. Mismatch with germline at one junction end may stem from a read error. This chain uses TRBV6-1 with TRBJ2-2, with TRBD2 matching over 12 bases. CDR3 length equals 17 residues. The V gene's germline CDR1 is MNHNS and CDR2 SASEGT. In nucleotides, the CDR3 is TGTGCCAGCAGTCAACCTAGCGGGAGGGCCTTGACCGGGGAGCTGTCTTTT. Its protein is CASSQPSGRALTGELSF.

The chain couples TRBV6-2 or TRBV6-3 to TRBJ2-5, with unresolved D. CDR3 length: 16 residues. Germline V gene sequence: CDR1 MNHEY, CDR2 SVGEGT. V dropped 0 bases and J dropped 1 base, with 12 bases sitting between them. CDR3 sequence (DNA): TGTGCCAGCAGTTACTCGACAAGAGTGATCCAAGAGACCCAGTACTTC. Translation gives CASSYSTRVIQETQYF.

This clonotype was picked up many times. J is TRBJ1-4 and V is TRBV28; no clear D. Germline V gene lookup returns CDR1 MDHEN and CDR2 SYDVKM. The germline V and J ends were trimmed by 6 bases and 3 bases, with 2 bases remaining between them. This CDR3 region has 11 residues. The CDR3 coding sequence is TGTGCCAGCAGGGCTAATGAAAAACTGTTTTTT. Its translation is CASRANEKLFF.

This clonotype was counted only a few times. The chain couples TRBV10-1 to TRBJ2-7; 9 nucleotides align to TRBD2. Germline values: CDR1 WNHNN, CDR2 SYGVQD (reference sequence). The V gene end was trimmed by 0 bases and the J gene end by 10 bases; junction bases not matched to a gene: 7. This CDR3 region has 14 residues. The CDR3 DNA is TGCGCCAGCAGTGAGTCCGGCGGTAGCGGGAGTCAGTACTTC. Translating gives CASSESGGSGSQYF.

At least ten counts were recorded for this clonotype. The J gene is TRBJ2-7, the V gene TRBV27, with 10 positions matching TRBD1. The CDR3 length is 16 residues. V was pared by 5 bases and J by 5 bases, with 12 bases of the junction left unmatched. The germline V gene encodes CDR1 MNHEY and CDR2 SMNVEV (reference sequence). The CDR3 reads CASSRKPPGQGHEQYF. Written as DNA, the CDR3 is TGTGCCAGCAGTCGCAAACCTCCGGGACAGGGGCACGAGCAGTACTTC.

This clonotype was recorded many times. V usage is TRBV12-3 or TRBV12-4 and J usage is TRBJ1-1; D is uncertain. V lost 5 bases and J 1 base, leaving 14 bases between the germline ends. The CDR3 totals 15 residues. Written as DNA, the CDR3 is TGTGCCAGCAGTCCGCATGGACGACGGAACACTGAAGCTTTCTTT. This codes for CASSPHGRRNTEAFF.

This clonotype appeared a few times. The chain links TRBV6-2 or TRBV6-3 to TRBJ2-7; possibly TRBD2 for D (6 bases). The V end lost 5 bases, the J end lost 0 bases, and 11 bases lay between the germline ends. This CDR3 contains 14 residues. Germline-derived CDR1 and CDR2 are MNHEY and SVGEGT. Here the CDR3 reads CASSRSGASYEQYF. The CDR3 DNA reads as TGTGCCAGCAGTCGTAGCGGAGCCTCCTACGAGCAGTACTTC.

This sequence joins TRBV29-1 and TRBJ2-7, with 7 bases aligning to TRBD1. CDR1 is SQVTM and CDR2 is ANQGSEA in the germline V gene. The CDR3 has 12 amino acids. V shed 7 bases, J shed 7 bases, and the junction held 10 bases outside the gene matches. The CDR3 nucleotides read TGCAGCGCCGTGACAGGGCGTGAAGAGCAGTACTTC. Translating gives CSAVTGREEQYF.